This TCR beta chain was sequenced in a study of blood T cells in healthy people across ages. Trimming cost V 3 bases and J 8 bases; bases outside gene matches: 7. The CDR3 loop spans 15 amino acids. A second PCR of 7 to 11 cycles used a sample-barcoded 5' primer and a J-beta primer mix. TCRdb ran MiXCR on the 5' RACE reads and lists one entry per CDR3 protein. Here the sample spans some 1.7 million distinct CDR3 sequences, 28% being singletons. Total RNA, at least 5 micrograms per sample, was extracted from PBMCs. The chain uses TRBV12-3 or TRBV12-4 and TRBJ2-1; 10 positions match TRBD2. The sequencing input was blood. The TCR sequence derives from a woman in her thirties in good health. CDR3 sequence (DNA): TGTGCCAGCAGTTTGAGGAAAACTAGCGGGGATGAGCAGTTCTTC. This sequence encodes CASSLRKTSGDEQFF.